The 21 T cell receptor beta chains presented below share a single source sample, sequenced in a study of OX40 agonist ivuxolimab in advanced cancers. Sequencing was performed with immunoSEQ multiplex PCR; in TCRdb, only in-frame clones are kept and a portion is missing. The table has approximately 40,000 clones, 75% to 85% seen once. Sequenced material: CD4+ or CD8+ T cells sorted from blood, taken in a trial of the OX40 agonist ivuxolimab. These TCRs come from an adult with an advanced solid tumor such as melanoma, head and neck, liver or kidney cancer.

The chain links TRBV2 to TRBJ2-1; D may be TRBD2 (5 bases). The germline CDR1 and CDR2 sequences are SNHLY and FYNNEI. The CDR3 has 11 amino acids. V was shortened by 6 bases and J by 10 bases, with 10 bases between the two germline ends. CDR3 coding DNA: TGTGCCAGCAGCGGACTCTTCGAGCAGTTCTTC. Translated: CASSGLFEQFF.

The rearrangement joins TRBV7-9 to TRBJ1-4; D is unresolved. The V and J ends lost 1 base and 8 bases respectively, with 14 bases between them. The CDR3 runs 15 residues. From germline, CDR1 is SEHNR and CDR2 FQNEAQ (reference sequence). The CDR3 protein is CASSLGPGDREKLFF. CDR3 DNA sequence: TGTGCCAGCAGCTTAGGGCCCGGAGATCGAGAAAAACTGTTTTTT.

This rearrangement joins TRBV30 to TRBJ2-2; maybe TRBD2 (5 bases). Germline CDR1 and CDR2: GTSNPN and SVGIG (reference sequence). The CDR3 has 14 amino acids. Trimming removed 0 bases from V and 4 bases from J, with 9 bases in between. CDR3 DNA: TGTGCCTGGAGTGTATACGGGATCACCGGGGAGCTGTTTTTT. As protein: CAWSVYGITGELFF.

The rearrangement links TRBV10-1 to TRBJ1-3; D is ambiguous. V was cut by 1 base and J by 0 bases, with 10 bases left in between. This CDR3 is 16 amino acids long. Germline-derived CDR1 and CDR2 are WNHNN and SYGVQD (reference sequence). The CDR3: CASSEFRSSSGNTIYF. CDR3 nucleotides: TGCGCCAGCAGTGAGTTTAGGTCCTCCTCTGGAAACACCATATATTTT.

The chain couples TRBV30 to TRBJ1-3, with D possibly TRBD1 on 6 matching bases. Germline V lookup: CDR1 GTSNPN, CDR2 SVGIG (reference sequence). The V gene lost 5 bases and the J gene lost 7 bases, with 18 bases spanning the gap. This CDR3 spans 14 amino acids. The CDR3 loop is CAWGGEDRSNTIYF. The CDR3, as DNA: TGTGCCTGGGGGGGCGAAGATAGATCCAACACCATATATTTT.

This clone showed up just once. This chain joins TRBV19 and TRBJ1-3, with D perhaps TRBD1 (5 bases). There are 14 residues in the CDR3. Germline V gives CDR1 LNHDA, CDR2 SQIVND (reference sequence). With 5 bases removed from V and 1 base from J, the gap between germline ends came to 9 bases. CDR3: CASSRAGSGNTIYF. The CDR3 region has the DNA TGTGCCAGTAGTCGGGCAGGGTCTGGAAACACCATATATTTT. The full variable domain, completed using reference TRBV19 and TRBJ1-3, is DGGITQSPKYLFRKEGQNVTLSCEQNLNHDAMYWYRQDPGQGLRLIYYSQIVNDFQKGDIAEGYSVSREKKESFPLTVTSAQKNPTAFYLCASSRAGSGNTIYFGEGSWLTVV.

This chain connects TRBV18 to TRBJ2-3; 9 nucleotides line up with TRBD2. V lost 0 bases, J lost 4 bases, and 8 bases stayed unmatched. CDR3 length: 17 residues. CDR1 and CDR2 from the germline V gene are KGHSH and LQKENI. The CDR3, as DNA: TGTGCCAGCTCACCACCGAGCATAGCGGGAGAATCAGATACGCAGTATTTT. Translated: CASSPPSIAGESDTQYF. The full variable domain, its missing parts supplied by reference TRBV18 and TRBJ2-3, is NAGVMQNPRHLVRRRGQEARLRCSPMKGHSHVYWYRQLPEEGLKFMVYLQKENIIDESGMPKERFSAEFPKEGPSILRIQQVVRGDSAAYFCASSPPSIAGESDTQYFGPGTRLTVL.

V is TRBV6-4 and J is TRBJ1-4; D is perhaps TRBD1 (6 bases). This CDR3 contains 14 residues. Germline values: CDR1 MRHNA, CDR2 SNTAGT. Trimming removed 7 bases from V and 4 bases from J, with 13 bases in between. In DNA, the CDR3 is TGTGCCAGCAACTTAGGACAGAATAATGAAAAACTGTTTTTT. Translation: CASNLGQNNEKLFF.

Only one count was recorded for this clone. The chain links TRBV4-2 to TRBJ2-1, with TRBD2 identical over 8 bases. This CDR3 contains 20 residues. Trimming at V came to 5 bases and at J to 2 bases, leaving 20 bases not matched to a gene. The germline CDR1 and CDR2 sequences are LGHNA and YNFKEQ. CDR3 nucleotide sequence: TGTGCCAGCAGCTCAGACCGTACTAGCGGATTGATCACTACCTACAATGAGCAGTTCTTC. As protein: CASSSDRTSGLITTYNEQFF.

This clone was counted only a few times. Here the CDR3 DNA reads TGTGCTAGTGGCCAAGCTCGGACGGACAGCTCCTACGAGCAGTACTTC. This translates into CASGQARTDSSYEQYF. The chain links TRBV12-5 to TRBJ2-7, with a weak D call TRBD1 (6 bases). The V end lost 6 bases, the J end lost 0 bases, and 18 bases lay between the germline ends. The germline V gene encodes CDR1 LGHNT and CDR2 FRNRAP. The CDR3 has 16 amino acids.

This clone has more than one count but fewer than ten. CDR3 DNA sequence: TGTGCCAGCAGCCCCCGGCCCTTTACGTCTATTTACAATGAGCAGTTCTTC. Its translation is CASSPRPFTSIYNEQFF. This chain uses TRBV9 with TRBJ2-1; D is uncertain. CDR1 and CDR2 (germline): SGDLS, YYNGEE. Trimming shortened V by 4 bases and J by 4 bases, and 21 bases separated the two germline ends. The CDR3 extends over 17 amino acids.

The chain joins TRBV27 to TRBJ1-1; D remains ambiguous. V dropped 6 bases and J dropped 0 bases, with 8 bases sitting between them. CDR3 length: 13 residues. Germline V gene data show CDR1 as MNHEY and CDR2 as SMNVEV (reference sequence). The CDR3 protein is CASSLNLNTEAFF. DNA for the CDR3: TGTGCCAGCAGCCTTAACCTGAACACTGAAGCTTTCTTT.

The rearrangement joins TRBV18 to TRBJ2-2; D gene uncertain. Trimming removed 5 bases from V and 1 base from J, with 5 bases in between. The CDR3 spans 13 residues. Looked up from germline, CDR1 is KGHSH and CDR2 is LQKENI. The CDR3 coding sequence is TGTGCCAGCTCAGCAGGGAACACCGGGGAGCTGTTTTTT. Its translation: CASSAGNTGELFF.

V usage is TRBV19 and J usage is TRBJ1-3; possible D gene TRBD1, 6 bases. This CDR3 has 14 amino acids. The V gene's germline CDR1 is LNHDA and CDR2 SQIVND (reference sequence). Trimming left V 9 bases short and J 0 bases short, with 12 bases between. CDR3 amino acids: CASRQASSGNTIYF. In DNA form, the CDR3 reads TGTGCCAGCCGACAGGCCTCCTCTGGAAACACCATATATTTT.

The rearrangement links TRBV27 to TRBJ1-5; no clear D. This CDR3 is built from 15 residues. Germline V lookup: CDR1 MNHEY, CDR2 SMNVEV (reference sequence). Between the trimmed V and J ends, which lost 6 bases and 5 bases, there was a span of 17 bases. The CDR3 nucleotides are TGTGCCAGCAGCCCCTTAACGGGGTGGGATCAGCCCCAGCATTTT. It is translated as CASSPLTGWDQPQHF.

The chain is built from TRBV11-2 and TRBJ1-5, with D possibly TRBD1 on 6 matching bases. Germline lookup yields CDR1 SGHAT and CDR2 FQNNGV. The CDR3 loop spans 14 amino acids. Trimming cost V 4 bases and J 4 bases, with 11 bases left between them. CDR3 residues: CASSSLTGNQPQHF. The CDR3 DNA follows: TGTGCCAGCAGCTCTCTAACAGGGAATCAGCCCCAGCATTTT.

This clone was seen a single time. The gene calls are TRBV18 and TRBJ1-1; 8 bases match TRBD1. Germline loops: CDR1 KGHSH, CDR2 LQKENI. The CDR3 length is 17 residues. V lost 6 bases and J lost 0; bases outside the gene matches: 12. CDR3 sequence reads: CASSLAGTGVMNTEAFF. In DNA, the CDR3 is TGTGCCAGCTCTCTAGCCGGGACAGGTGTTATGAACACTGAAGCTTTCTTT.

The chain couples TRBV4-1 to TRBJ1-4; D possibly corresponds to TRBD1 (5 bases). V was trimmed by 4 bases and J by 8 bases, leaving 20 bases between them. Germline values: CDR1 MGHRA, CDR2 YSYEKL. This CDR3 spans 16 amino acids. Here the CDR3 reads CASSRWGEPGIEKLFF. The DNA of the CDR3 is TGCGCCAGCAGCCGCTGGGGGGAACCTGGGATCGAAAAACTGTTTTTT.

The chain joins TRBV9 to TRBJ2-1; 10 nucleotides match TRBD2. The CDR3 covers 15 residues. Trimming at V came to 2 bases and at J to 8 bases, leaving 7 bases not matched to a gene. The germline CDR1 and CDR2 sequences are SGDLS and YYNGEE. The CDR3 reads CASSVTSGTFDEQFF. In nucleotides, the CDR3 is TGTGCCAGCAGCGTTACTAGCGGGACATTTGATGAGCAGTTCTTC.

The J gene is TRBJ2-1, the V gene TRBV9, with D unresolved. The V gene lost 4 bases and the J gene lost 7 bases, with 15 bases spanning the gap. The CDR3 consists of 14 residues. The germline V gene has CDR1 SGDLS and CDR2 YYNGEE. CDR3 DNA sequence: TGTGCCAGCAGCCCAGGTCAACTTCGGAATGAGCAGTTCTTC. Its translation is CASSPGQLRNEQFF. The full variable domain, its missing parts supplied by reference TRBV9 and TRBJ2-1, is DSGVTQTPKHLITATGQRVTLRCSPRSGDLSVYWYQQSLDQGLQFLIQYYNGEERAKGNILERFSAQQFPDLHSELNLSSLELGDSALYFCASSPGQLRNEQFFGPGTRLTVL.

In this sample, this clone turned up once. The chain is built from TRBV27 and TRBJ2-5; unclear D gene. The CDR3 is made up of 13 amino acids. Per germline, CDR1 MNHEY and CDR2 SMNVEV (reference sequence). Between the trimmed V and J ends, which lost 5 bases and 0 bases, there was a span of 7 bases. The CDR3 nucleotides read TGTGCCAGCAGTAGCCGGTACCAAGAGACCCAGTACTTC. Translated: CASSSRYQETQYF.